These T cell receptor beta chains were read from a single sample in a study of blood T cell repertoires in COVID-19. The protocol was immunoSEQ multiplex PCR, while the TCRdb copy is restricted to in-frame clones and leaves out a portion. The sample consists of approximately 480,000 clones, approximately 89% of them appearing once. The sample taken for sequencing was peripheral blood. The receptors were gathered from a young man with COVID-19, enrolled during active disease. The CDR3 runs from the conserved cysteine through the conserved F or W. Each record gives: D gene, J gene, V gene, clone size, CDR3 protein, CDR3 DNA. A D gene is named only where the DNA matches it firmly. Only part of the rows carry a size: once, few, many, or a class if the clone is expanded.

- | TRBJ1-1 | TRBV5-8 | - | CASSGGLGAANTEAFF | TGTGCCAGCAGCGGGGGCCTTGGGGCGGCGAACACTGAAGCTTTCTTT
- | TRBJ2-5 | TRBV24-1 | - | CATSDSGRAGETQYF | TGTGCCACCAGTGATTCGGGCAGGGCAGGAGAGACCCAGTACTTC
- | TRBJ2-7 | TRBV11-2 | - | CASSFSRAQGHTYEQYF | TGTGCCAGCAGCTTTTCCCGAGCACAGGGCCATACTTACGAGCAGTACTTC
- | TRBJ1-2 | TRBV6-2/TRBV6-3 | - | CASSYGGQPRYGYTF | TGTGCCAGCAGTTATGGAGGACAGCCCCGATATGGCTACACCTTC
TRBD2 | TRBJ2-1 | TRBV5-5 | - | CASSTGLAGGINEQFF | TGTGCCAGCAGCACGGGACTAGCGGGAGGGATCAATGAGCAGTTCTTC
- | TRBJ2-7 | TRBV25-1 | - | CASSRQGREQYF | TGTGCCAGCAGTCGGCAGGGTAGAGAGCAGTACTTC
- | TRBJ2-5 | TRBV20-1 | - | CSAQGQETQYF | TGCAGTGCTCAGGGTCAAGAGACCCAGTACTTC
- | TRBJ2-7 | TRBV11-3 | - | CASSPRIDLIYEQYF | TGTGCCAGCAGCCCCCGAATAGACTTGATCTACGAGCAGTACTTC
TRBD1 | TRBJ2-2 | TRBV27 | - | CASGQGNTGELFF | TGTGCCAGCGGACAGGGTAACACCGGGGAGCTGTTTTTT
TRBD1 | TRBJ2-2 | TRBV6-5 | once | CASKTGGGDTGELFF | TGTGCCAGCAAAACAGGGGGTGGGGACACCGGGGAGCTGTTTTTT
TRBD1 | TRBJ1-4 | TRBV7-6 | - | CASSPGTATNEKLFF | TGTGCCAGCAGCCCAGGGACAGCAACTAATGAAAAACTGTTTTTT
- | TRBJ1-5 | TRBV10-2 | - | CASTREGDQPQHF | TGCGCCAGCACGCGTGAGGGGGATCAGCCCCAGCATTTT
- | TRBJ2-6 | TRBV30 | - | CAWSTGANVLTF | TGTGCCTGGAGTACAGGGGCCAACGTCCTGACTTTC
TRBD2 | TRBJ2-2 | TRBV4-1 | - | CASSPGSGGRTGELFF | TGCGCCAGCAGCCCCGGCTCGGGGGGGCGTACCGGGGAGCTGTTTTTT
TRBD1 | TRBJ2-7 | TRBV12-3/TRBV12-4 | - | CASSPGQGYEQYF | TGTGCCAGCAGTCCTGGACAGGGCTACGAGCAGTACTTC
TRBD1 | TRBJ1-2 | TRBV6-1 | - | CASSEPGQGRHYGYTF | TGTGCCAGCAGTGAACCCGGACAGGGACGGCACTATGGCTACACCTTC
TRBD2 | TRBJ2-7 | TRBV5-5 | once | CASSPGGRDEQYF | TGTGCCAGCAGCCCGGGAGGGAGGGACGAGCAGTACTTC
TRBD1 | TRBJ1-6 | TRBV30 | - | CAWGGQGAKSPLHF | TGTGCCTGGGGAGGACAGGGGGCTAAATCACCCCTCCACTTT
- | TRBJ2-3 | TRBV5-1 | - | CASSLFETGGTDTQYF | TGCGCCAGCAGCTTATTTGAAACGGGGGGCACAGATACGCAGTATTTT
- | TRBJ1-4 | TRBV7-9 | - | CASSPGTWQLFF | TGTGCCAGCAGCCCAGGAACCTGGCAACTGTTTTTT
- | TRBJ2-5 | TRBV11-3 | - | CASSLNSGTQYF | TGTGCCAGCAGCCTAAATAGTGGGACCCAGTACTTC
- | TRBJ2-1 | TRBV12-2 | - | CASRLRGLEQFF | TGTGCAAGTCGCTTACGGGGGTTGGAGCAGTTCTTC
- | TRBJ2-7 | TRBV21-1 | - | CASSQTGQGTYEQYF | TGTGCCAGCAGCCAGACAGGTCAGGGGACCTACGAGCAGTACTTC
TRBD1 | TRBJ1-2 | TRBV7-9 | - | CASSAWDRGGYGYTF | TGTGCCAGCAGCGCCTGGGACAGGGGGGGGTATGGCTACACCTTC
- | TRBJ2-2 | TRBV7-3 | - | CASSRGSGELFF | TGTGCCAGCAGTCGGGGGTCCGGGGAGCTGTTTTTT
TRBD1 | TRBJ1-1 | TRBV7-9 | - | CASSLGGDGTGGTEAFF | TGTGCCAGCAGCTTAGGCGGTGACGGGACAGGGGGGACTGAAGCTTTCTTT
TRBD2 | TRBJ2-2 | TRBV5-5 | - | CASSLQSSGRLNTGELFF | TGTGCCAGCAGCTTGCAGTCTAGCGGGAGATTAAACACCGGGGAGCTGTTTTTT
- | TRBJ2-5 | TRBV2 | few | CASSVSRGETQYF | TGTGCCAGCAGTGTTAGCAGGGGAGAGACCCAGTACTTC
- | TRBJ1-6 | TRBV6-1 | - | CASSEVGGNDSPLHF | TGTGCCAGCAGTGAAGTTGGGGGGAACGATTCACCCCTCCACTTT
TRBD2 | TRBJ2-3 | TRBV7-2 | - | CASSLMSGGGSDTQYF | TGTGCCAGCAGCTTAATGAGCGGGGGGGGTTCGGATACGCAGTATTTT
TRBD1 | TRBJ1-2 | TRBV14 | - | CASSFGTGVFYGYTF | TGTGCCAGCAGCTTCGGGACAGGCGTATTCTATGGCTACACCTTC
- | TRBJ1-2 | TRBV12-3/TRBV12-4 | once | CASRLRDGYTF | TGTGCCAGCAGGCTCAGGGATGGCTACACCTTC
TRBD1 | TRBJ1-4 | TRBV7-6 | - | CASSLVDRGVGNEKLFF | TGTGCCAGCAGCTTAGTGGACAGGGGCGTTGGTAATGAAAAACTGTTTTTT
- | TRBJ2-1 | TRBV24-1 | - | CATSGAGDTYNEQFF | TGTGCCACCAGTGGGGCGGGGGACACCTACAATGAGCAGTTCTTC
- | TRBJ2-7 | TRBV2 | - | CASSRLETYEQYF | TGTGCCAGCAGTCGGCTGGAGACCTACGAGCAGTACTTC
TRBD2 | TRBJ2-2 | TRBV4-1 | - | CASSQEFGSSGGSNTGELFF | TGCGCCAGCAGCCAAGAATTCGGGAGTAGCGGGGGGTCGAACACCGGGGAGCTGTTTTTT
- | TRBJ1-5 | TRBV7-9 | - | CASSLGSGYSNQPQHF | TGTGCCAGCAGCTTAGGGTCCGGGTATAGCAATCAGCCCCAGCATTTT
- | TRBJ1-5 | TRBV12-5 | - | CASTRGGEPQPQHF | TGTGCTTCAACCCGCGGGGGGGAGCCTCAGCCCCAGCATTTT
TRBD2 | TRBJ2-1 | TRBV10-3 | - | CAIASSGGALYNEQFF | TGTGCCATTGCCTCTAGCGGGGGGGCCCTCTACAATGAGCAGTTCTTC
- | TRBJ1-1 | TRBV7-9 | - | CASSLDQGMPEAFF | TGTGCCAGCAGCTTAGATCAGGGTATGCCTGAAGCTTTCTTT
TRBD2 | TRBJ2-1 | TRBV4-1 | - | CASSQTRTSGNNEQFF | TGCGCCAGCAGCCAGACTCGGACTAGCGGGAACAATGAGCAGTTCTTC
TRBD1 | TRBJ1-4 | TRBV5-4 | - | CASSGTGTNEKLFF | TGTGCCAGCAGCGGGACAGGGACTAATGAAAAACTGTTTTTT
- | TRBJ2-7 | TRBV5-6 | - | CASTLTRGSEQYF | TGTGCCAGCACCCTTACCAGGGGTAGCGAGCAGTACTTC